What follows are 20 T cell receptor beta chains derived from one specimen sequenced in a study of siplizumab effects on memory and regulatory T cells. Assay used: immunoSEQ multiplex PCR; TCRdb lists only in-frame clones, some missing. The repertoire holds 85,000 to 130,000 clones, with around 95% as singletons. Sequencing used Tregs sorted from blood. The receptors here all came from a human donor in good health.

This chain uses TRBV5-4 with TRBJ2-5; possible D gene TRBD2, 5 bases. Trimming cost V 0 bases and J 5 bases, with 11 bases left between them. The CDR3 contains 14 residues. The germline V gene encodes CDR1 SGHNT and CDR2 YYREEE (reference sequence). DNA for the CDR3: TGTGCCAGCAGCTTGGCGGGGTCCTCGGAGACCCAGTACTTC. Translating gives CASSLAGSSETQYF.

V is TRBV19 and J is TRBJ2-1; D gene uncertain. Trimming cost V 1 base and J 7 bases, with 14 bases left between them. Looked up from germline, CDR1 is LNHDA and CDR2 is SQIVND (reference sequence). This CDR3 comprises 15 residues. The CDR3 sequence: CASSIAERFLNEQFF. The DNA for the CDR3 is TGTGCCAGTAGTATAGCGGAAAGGTTTCTGAATGAGCAGTTCTTC.

V and J are TRBV14 and TRBJ1-1, with a tentative D call TRBD1 (5 bases). V dropped 1 base and J dropped 10 bases, with 13 bases sitting between them. The CDR3 spans 13 residues. CDR1 is SGHDN and CDR2 is FVKESK in the germline V gene. The CDR3 spells CASSQVQGGTAFF. CDR3 bases: TGTGCCAGCAGCCAAGTGCAGGGAGGTACAGCTTTCTTT.

The gene calls are TRBV11-3 and TRBJ2-7; TRBD1 matches at 11 bases. Trimming cost V 0 bases and J 5 bases; bases outside gene matches: 9. Per germline, CDR1 SGHNT and CDR2 YENEEA. This CDR3 has 17 residues. The CDR3 DNA sequence: TGTGCCAGCAGCTTAGATCAATGGGACAGGGGGTCGAACGAGCAGTACTTC. Amino acid sequence: CASSLDQWDRGSNEQYF.

This clone was found once. The rearrangement links TRBV5-6 to TRBJ2-5, with 9 nucleotides matching TRBD1. The V and J ends lost 5 bases and 2 bases, in that order; junction bases with no gene match: 4. There are 14 residues in the CDR3. The germline V gene encodes CDR1 SGHDT and CDR2 YYEEEE. The CDR3 region has the DNA TGTGCCAGCAGACGACAGGGGGTGCAAGAGACCCAGTACTTC. Encoded protein: CASRRQGVQETQYF. The complete variable domain, with remaining parts taken from reference TRBV5-6 and TRBJ2-5, reads DAGVTQSPTHLIKTRGQQVTLRCSPKSGHDTVSWYQQALGQGPQFIFQYYEEEERQRGNFPDRFSGHQFPNYSSELNVNALLLGDSALYLCASRRQGVQETQYFGPGTRLLVL.

This sequence joins TRBV28 and TRBJ2-7; 8 positions agree with TRBD2. The CDR3 runs to 12 residues. Germline CDR1 is MDHEN and CDR2 is SYDVKM. The J segment lost 4 bases and the V segment lost 7 bases, leaving 3 bases of the junction unmatched. CDR3 protein: CASTASGYEQYF. CDR3 DNA: TGTGCCAGCACGGCTAGCGGGTACGAGCAGTACTTC.

This clone has only one observation. The V and J genes are TRBV7-8 and TRBJ2-7; D tentatively fits TRBD1 or TRBD2 (5 bases each). The germline V and J ends were trimmed by 8 bases and 3 bases, with 14 bases remaining between them. CDR3 size: 13 residues. Germline values: CDR1 SGHVS, CDR2 FQNEAQ. CDR3 nucleotides: TGTGCCAGCTCGGACTTTCAGGGCTACGAGCAGTACTTC. Translation: CASSDFQGYEQYF. Combining the CDR3 with reference TRBV7-8 and TRBJ2-7 gives the whole variable domain GAGVSQSPRYKVAKRGQDVALRCDPISGHVSLFWYQQALGQGPEFLTYFQNEAQLDKSGLPSDRFFAERPEGSVSTLKIQRTQQEDSAVYLCASSDFQGYEQYFGPGTRLTVT.

The chain uses TRBV28 and TRBJ2-7; 7 positions match TRBD2. This CDR3 is built from 15 residues. V lost 7 bases to trimming and J lost 3 bases; unmatched junction nucleotides: 12. Germline V gene lookup returns CDR1 MDHEN and CDR2 SYDVKM. In nucleotides, the CDR3 is TGTGCCAGCAAAACCCCGGGGAGGGCGGTCTACGAGCAGTACTTC. This codes for CASKTPGRAVYEQYF.

This chain uses TRBV6-5 with TRBJ1-1, with 7 bases matching TRBD1. Trimming took 6 bases from V and 11 from J; bases not matched to a gene: 9. The germline CDR1 and CDR2 sequences are MNHEY and SVGAGI. This CDR3 region has 12 residues. Here the CDR3 reads CASRTVTGAAFF. Here the CDR3 DNA reads TGTGCCAGCAGGACTGTCACAGGGGCTGCTTTCTTT.

The chain joins TRBV30 to TRBJ2-1; the D gene is possibly TRBD2 (5 bases). Germline V gene sequence: CDR1 GTSNPN, CDR2 SVGIG (reference sequence). The V end lost 4 bases, the J end lost 9 bases, and 19 bases lay between the germline ends. The CDR3 runs 14 residues. The CDR3 region has the DNA TGTGCCTGGAATATAGTCCCTAGCTCGGGTGAGCAGTTCTTC. Translated, it gives CAWNIVPSSGEQFF.

V usage is TRBV21-1 and J usage is TRBJ1-2; TRBD1 reflects the table's D call only, with no check against the DNA. TRBV21-1 is termed a pseudogene. The CDR3 is 19 amino acids. In nucleotides, the CDR3 is TGTGCCAGCAGCAAAAGAGGGGGGCCGGACAGGATTTCAAACTATGGCTACACCTTC. This codes for CASSKRGGPDRISNYGYTF.

The chain uses TRBV14 and TRBJ2-3; D not certain. CDR1 SGHDN and CDR2 FVKESK come from the germline V gene. This CDR3 has 15 amino acids. V dropped 1 base and J dropped 3 bases, with 11 bases sitting between them. In DNA, the CDR3 is TGTGCCAGCAGCCAAGCGGCCAGTTGGACAGATACGCAGTATTTT. Protein product: CASSQAASWTDTQYF.

V is TRBV5-1 and J is TRBJ2-3, with 7 bases lining up with TRBD2. The CDR3 is 15 amino acids. The V gene's germline CDR1 is SGHRS and CDR2 YFSETQ. V shed 7 bases and J 2 bases; nucleotides not matched to a gene: 10. The CDR3 DNA reads as TGCGCCAGCTCTGCGGCTAGCGGCCTCACAGATACGCAGTATTTT. As protein: CASSAASGLTDTQYF.

This chain connects TRBV7-9 to TRBJ2-3, with a weak D call TRBD1 (6 bases). Germline CDR1 SEHNR, CDR2 FQNEAQ (reference sequence). This CDR3 contains 15 residues. Trimming took 7 bases from V and 1 from J, leaving 15 bases between them. The CDR3 DNA sequence: TGTGCCAGCACCTTTACAGGGATCCGCACAGATACGCAGTATTTT. It specifies CASTFTGIRTDTQYF.

This clone was observed once. V is TRBV28 and J is TRBJ2-2, with 13 bases fitting TRBD2. Germline V gene sequence: CDR1 MDHEN, CDR2 SYDVKM. This CDR3 comprises 14 residues. V dropped 7 bases and J dropped 6; count of bases not matched to a gene: 2. CDR3 in DNA: TGTGCCAGCACCGGACTAGCGGGAGCCGGGGAGCTGTTTTTT. It yields the protein CASTGLAGAGELFF.

The genes are TRBV5-1 and TRBJ2-5; D is unresolved. The CDR3 is 13 residues long. Between the trimmed V and J ends, which lost 0 bases and 4 bases, there was a span of 7 bases. Germline V gene data show CDR1 as SGHRS and CDR2 as YFSETQ. CDR3 bases: TGCGCCAGCAGCTTGGGATTCGCAGAGACCCAGTACTTC. Protein sequence: CASSLGFAETQYF.

This clone occurred a few times. The chain has TRBV7-3 and TRBJ2-7; TRBD1 agrees at 7 bases. This CDR3 has 13 amino acids. Germline CDR1 SGHTA, CDR2 FQGTGA. The V gene end was trimmed by 5 bases and the J gene end by 6 bases; junction bases not matched to a gene: 7. The CDR3 region is CASSPNHRGEQYF. The CDR3 bases are TGTGCCAGCAGCCCAAACCACAGGGGCGAGCAGTACTTC.

The chain is built from TRBV6-5 and TRBJ2-1; D could derive from TRBD1 or TRBD2 (5 bases each). The CDR3 totals 14 residues. Per germline, CDR1 MNHEY and CDR2 SVGAGI. V lost 2 bases, J lost 4 bases, and 9 bases lay in between. CDR3 bases: TGTGCCAGCAGTTACGTGGGGGTATACAATGAGCAGTTCTTC. Protein sequence: CASSYVGVYNEQFF.

V usage is TRBV6-5 and J usage is TRBJ1-4; tentative D call: TRBD1 (6 bases). The V and J ends lost 0 bases and 7 bases respectively, with 6 bases between them. The CDR3 sequence is 13 residues long. From germline, CDR1 is MNHEY and CDR2 SVGAGI. The CDR3 region is CASSYSGAEKLFF. The CDR3 region has the DNA TGTGCCAGCAGTTACTCGGGGGCTGAAAAACTGTTTTTT.

The V call is TRBV7-8, the J call TRBJ2-1, with 8 nucleotides matching TRBD2. Losses at the gene ends were 4 bases for V and 0 bases for J; bases not matched to a gene: 11. The CDR3 consists of 18 residues. Looked up from germline, CDR1 is SGHVS and CDR2 is FQNEAQ. The CDR3 DNA follows: TGTGCCAGCAGCTCCCTTTTGCGGGAGGCCTCCTCCTACAATGAGCAGTTCTTC. Its protein is CASSSLLREASSYNEQFF.